This TCR beta chain was recovered during a study of neurological immune-mediated disorders (dated by TCRdb to about 2019). With respect to the entire study: The study compared peripheral blood TCR-beta repertoires of HTLV-I-associated myelopathy (HAM/TSP) patients, multiple sclerosis patients and healthy controls using UMI-based sequencing. Alongside PBMC samples, the set of 80 to 130 TCR-beta libraries contained longitudinal samples, technical triplicates, and paired CD4+ and CD8+ T-cell subsets that had been sorted. The cohort was made up of about 65 subjects, consisting of 15 or so HAM/TSP patients, some 35 multiple sclerosis patients and around 20 healthy controls.

cDNA was synthesized by template-switch 5'RACE using a primer carrying a 10-nucleotide random unique molecular identifier by which each TCR transcript was tagged. Over 180 million TCR-beta sequences, covering 15-18 subjects, were produced in each sequencing run. Total RNA was extracted with the RNeasy kit. The KAPA Real-time Library Amplification kit was used to amplify TCR-beta VDJ regions with primers for the TCR constant region and the 5'RACE anchor. A first PCR added sample indexes and Illumina adaptors, after which a second PCR increased the library yield. After Ampure bead purification, the TCR product of roughly 650 bp was size-selected on a 2% E-gel SizeSelection system. Before pooling, libraries had their quality checked on a Bioanalyzer, their concentration measured with Qubit, and their quantity determined with the Kapa Library Quantification kit. Paired-end 2 x 150 bp sequencing of the libraries was performed on an Illumina HiSeq 2500. To increase sequence diversity, about 25-31% phiX was spiked into each library pool. As for how the authors treated the data: The UMI-based MiGEC pipeline processed quality-filtered reads and removed over 80% of raw TCR sequences during error correction. IMGT germline references were used for aligning VDJ genes, and each clonotype was defined as a unique CDR3 amino acid sequence together with its V-J genes. VDJtools evaluated clonal expansion, Shannon diversity and CDR3 relatedness (CalcPairwiseDistances, ClusterSamples); CLCbio workbench built phylogenetic trees. Clones with at least 8 unique UMIs were defined as expanded, with this threshold being based on coefficient-of-variation modelling across technical triplicates. TCRdb reprocessed the public reads (quality trimming at Q25 with fastp, clone calling with MiXCR) and kept in-frame beta chains. Each CDR3 protein gets just one entry, which takes the most common genes and DNA from the rows behind it. Here the V and J calls rest on TCRdb's processing, not on the authors' analysis. The sample table shows approximately 19,000 distinct CDR3 sequences, and 7.5% are seen once. Around 16% of the sample is held by the ten biggest clonotypes.

V is pared back by 4 bases and J by 3 bases, with 16 bases lying between the germline termini. Based on the germline V gene, the CDR1 and CDR2 sequences are SGHTA and FQGNSA. The CDR3 holds 16 amino acids from the cysteine to the phenylalanine. Solely the CDR3 DNA is kept, with 48 bases framed from the first base. Sorted-subset TCR libraries were prepared from fewer than 1.1 million sorted CD4+ or CD8+ T cells. Peripheral blood underwent Ficoll-Hypaque density gradient centrifugation to isolate PBMCs, which were then cryopreserved in liquid nitrogen. Paired sorted CD4+ and CD8+ subsets came from healthy controls, HAM/TSP patients and MS patients. Overall results and qualifications from the work: No identical CDR3 amino acid sequences were found to be shared among expanded clones across subjects, suggesting that TCR-beta repertoires were private in all groups. TCR clonal expansion was highest in HAM/TSP patients and lowest in MS patients, with MS patients falling below even healthy controls.

This clonotype came up many times. Which antigen it targets is not known. The input lacks base qualities; no much larger clone sits a single base away. The rearranged segments are TRBV7-2 and TRBJ2-1; no D gene call is confident. The sequenced sample was CD8+ T cells from blood. This clonotype was obtained from a woman in her twenties or thirties with HTLV-1-associated myelopathy (HAM/TSP). The nucleotide sequence reads TGTGCCAGCAGCTCCCCCGGCGGTACGTTCTACAATGAGCAGTTCTTC. This gives the protein CASSSPGGTFYNEQFF.